This T cell receptor (beta chain) was recovered during a study of beta chain features in type 1 diabetes. Only one heparinised blood draw was taken per donor, and its volume averaged around 120 mL. Based on CD45RO/CCR7/CD25/CD127/CD95/CD27, CD4+ regulatory, stem cell-like memory, naive and central memory cells were sorted. The CDR3 loop spans 14 amino acids. V was cut by 5 bases and J by 5 bases, with 12 bases left in between. Germline CDR1 reads MNHEY; CDR2 reads SMNVEV (reference sequence). Reverse transcribing all isolated RNA meant expressed TCRB transcripts were sequenced. Produced via immunoSEQ multiplex PCR; TCRdb's table is partial and in-frame only. The sample has more than 350,000 clones, 11% seen once. Concerning this clone itself: Its matching antigen is unknown.

The study, taken as a whole, reports: In the patient group, naive, central memory and Treg TCRB repertoires seemed more alike than in the healthy donor group. Patients with type 1 diabetes carried fewer insertions and had more deletions at their VDJ junctions.

The source of this sequence is a woman between 18 and 30 years old in good health. The gene calls are TRBV27 and TRBJ1-4, with D unclear. Sample: naive CD4+ T cells from blood. CDR3 residues: CASSAAELNEKLFF. For the CDR3, the DNA is TGTGCCAGCAGTGCGGCCGAATTAAATGAAAAACTGTTTTTT.